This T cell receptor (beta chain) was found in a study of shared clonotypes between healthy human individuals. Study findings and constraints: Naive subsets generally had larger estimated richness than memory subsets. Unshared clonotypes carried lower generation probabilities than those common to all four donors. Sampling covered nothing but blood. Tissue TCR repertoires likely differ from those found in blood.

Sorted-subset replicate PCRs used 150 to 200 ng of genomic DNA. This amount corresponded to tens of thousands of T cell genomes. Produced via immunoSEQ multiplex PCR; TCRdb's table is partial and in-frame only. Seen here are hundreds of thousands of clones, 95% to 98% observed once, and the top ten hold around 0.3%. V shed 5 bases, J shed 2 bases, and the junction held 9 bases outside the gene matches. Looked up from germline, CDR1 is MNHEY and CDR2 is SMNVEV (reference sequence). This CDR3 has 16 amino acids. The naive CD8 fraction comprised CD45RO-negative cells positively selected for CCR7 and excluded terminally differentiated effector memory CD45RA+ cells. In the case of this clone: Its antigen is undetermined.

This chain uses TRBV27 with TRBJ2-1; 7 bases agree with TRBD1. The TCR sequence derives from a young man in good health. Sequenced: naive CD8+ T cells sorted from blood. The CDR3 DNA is TGTGCCAGCAGTCCTCGACAGGGCCTCACCTACAATGAGCAGTTCTTC. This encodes CASSPRQGLTYNEQFF.